This T cell receptor (beta chain) was retrieved from a study of molecular identifiers for immune sequencing clone quantification. Study findings and constraints: Researchers reportedly could pick up spiked Jurkat TCR RNA from one cell mixed into 1 million or so naive cells.

Trimming removed 2 bases at V and 2 bases at J, with 9 bases between. The germline V gene has CDR1 SGDLS and CDR2 YYNGEE. The CDR3 contains 14 residues. For bulk TCR libraries, previously described methods and listed TCR primers were used. TCRdb called the PCR reads again in MiXCR, with one record for every CDR3 protein. The sample shows about half a million distinct CDR3 sequences, roughly 26% of them seen only once. This clonotype was counted many times. Its target is not known. Between roughly 18,000 and 1,100,000 sorted cells, with 10%, 30% or 50% RNA, yielded naive CD8 libraries. Naive CD8 T cells were picked out by sorting for CD8+CD4-CCR7+CD45RA+.

Source material: naive CD8+ T cells from blood, with Jurkat cell RNA spiked in. The subset denotes: FACS-sorted CD8+CD4-CCR7+CD45RA+ naive T cells. This clonotype was sampled from a human donor in good health. Some libraries in this study had Jurkat cell RNA spiked in. The chain links TRBV9 to TRBJ2-3; D uncertain. CDR3 sequence (DNA): TGTGCCAGCAGCGTTGGGCACGACACAGATACGCAGTATTTT. It is translated as CASSVGHDTDTQYF.